A selection of T cell receptor beta chains follows, all from one sample in a study of siplizumab effects on memory and regulatory T cells. Profiling relied on immunoSEQ multiplex PCR, and the TCRdb table lists in-frame clones only, not all of them. The table lists 100,000 or so clones, 94% of them singletons, with about 0.6% in the top ten. The sample consisted of Tregs sorted from blood. These receptors all stem from a human donor in good health. Each CDR3 is given with its conserved first and last residue. Each record gives: V gene, D gene, clone size, J gene, CDR3 protein, CDR3 DNA. D genes are given only for firm matches. Size tells how often a clone was seen (once, few, many) or the class of an expanded clone, and some rows leave it out.

V gene: TRBV6-6
D gene: TRBD1
clone size: NA
J gene: TRBJ1-1
CDR3 protein: CASRVRTGLVPEAFF
CDR3 DNA: TGTGCCAGCAGGGTCAGGACAGGGCTTGTCCCTGAAGCTTTCTTT

V gene: TRBV11-2
D gene: TRBD2
clone size: few
J gene: TRBJ2-1
CDR3 protein: CASSPIAGAYNEQFF
CDR3 DNA: TGTGCCAGCAGTCCAATAGCGGGAGCCTACAATGAGCAGTTCTTC

V gene: TRBV27
D gene: NA
clone size: once
J gene: TRBJ1-5
CDR3 protein: CASITSDGSNQPQHF
CDR3 DNA: TGTGCCAGCATTACCAGTGACGGTTCTAATCAGCCCCAGCATTTT

V gene: TRBV11-2
D gene: NA
clone size: NA
J gene: TRBJ2-6
CDR3 protein: CASSLVTGPGANVLTF
CDR3 DNA: TGTGCCAGCAGCTTAGTAACAGGGCCTGGGGCCAACGTCCTGACTTTC

V gene: TRBV6-1
D gene: NA
clone size: NA
J gene: TRBJ1-2
CDR3 protein: CASRPGTLYGYTF
CDR3 DNA: TGTGCCAGCAGGCCCGGGACTCTCTATGGCTACACCTTC

V gene: TRBV7-8
D gene: NA
clone size: NA
J gene: TRBJ2-5
CDR3 protein: CASSFGIAGTQYF
CDR3 DNA: TGTGCCAGCAGCTTTGGGATTGCGGGGACCCAGTACTTC

V gene: TRBV7-9
D gene: NA
clone size: NA
J gene: TRBJ1-5
CDR3 protein: CASSLGSGDSQPQHF
CDR3 DNA: TGTGCCAGCAGCTTGGGGTCCGGGGACTCGCAGCCCCAGCATTTT

V gene: TRBV7-8
D gene: NA
clone size: NA
J gene: TRBJ2-7
CDR3 protein: CASSLPNYGGEQYF
CDR3 DNA: TGTGCCAGCAGCCTACCGAATTATGGGGGCGAGCAGTACTTC

V gene: TRBV5-1
D gene: NA
clone size: NA
J gene: TRBJ2-7
CDR3 protein: CASSLTSYEQYF
CDR3 DNA: TGCGCCAGCAGCTTGACTAGCTACGAGCAGTACTTC

V gene: TRBV7-2
D gene: NA
clone size: once
J gene: TRBJ1-2
CDR3 protein: CASSLGGYGYTF
CDR3 DNA: TGTGCCAGCAGCTTAGGGGGATATGGCTACACCTTC

V gene: TRBV5-1
D gene: TRBD1
clone size: NA
J gene: TRBJ2-7
CDR3 protein: CASSLQGASYEQYF
CDR3 DNA: TGCGCCAGCAGCTTACAGGGGGCTTCCTACGAGCAGTACTTC

V gene: TRBV7-8
D gene: NA
clone size: NA
J gene: TRBJ1-1
CDR3 protein: CASSFQGGEAFF
CDR3 DNA: TGTGCCAGCAGCTTTCAAGGAGGCGAAGCTTTCTTT

V gene: TRBV11-3
D gene: NA
clone size: once
J gene: TRBJ2-2
CDR3 protein: CASSSETGELFF
CDR3 DNA: TGTGCCAGCAGCTCTGAAACCGGGGAGCTGTTTTTT

V gene: TRBV18
D gene: TRBD1
clone size: NA
J gene: TRBJ1-1
CDR3 protein: CASSPTGKDTEAFF
CDR3 DNA: TGTGCCAGCTCCCCGACAGGGAAGGACACTGAAGCTTTCTTT

V gene: TRBV30
D gene: NA
clone size: few
J gene: TRBJ1-2
CDR3 protein: CAWSVPGQGGVGYTF
CDR3 DNA: TGTGCCTGGAGTGTACCTGGTCAGGGTGGGGTTGGCTACACCTTC